The present T cell receptor beta chain was sequenced within a study of control samples from healthy donors and cancer patients. The CDR3 has 14 amino acids. Germline-derived CDR1 and CDR2 are MNHNS and SASEGT. V dropped 2 bases and J dropped 4 bases, with 11 bases sitting between them. Sequencing used immunoSEQ multiplex PCR; TCRdb keeps in-frame clones, though not all of them. Found here are 20,000 to 25,000 clones, 65% to 90% of them singletons; the top ten hold 27%. Sequencing used PBMCs. This sequence was found in a man between 60 and 75 years old with head and neck cancer. This chain links TRBV6-1 with TRBJ1-1, with D maybe TRBD1 (6 bases). CDR3 sequence (DNA): TGTGCCAGCAGTGAAATCCGAGGGGGCACTGAAGCTTTCTTT. Protein product: CASSEIRGGTEAFF.